This T cell receptor beta chain was found in a study of T-cell reconstitution after alpha-beta-depleted transplantation in children. Germline CDR1 MDHEN, CDR2 SYDVKM. V was cut by 2 bases and J by 4 bases, with 8 bases left in between. The CDR3 contains 13 residues. Preparing the TCRbeta library involved the use of unique molecular identifiers. TCRdb reprocessed the PCR reads with MiXCR, giving one entry per CDR3 protein. The repertoire holds 600,000 to 700,000 distinct CDR3 sequences, with approximately 16% as singletons. This clonotype was seen only a few times. This TCR was recovered from a human donor who donated a stem cell graft to a child with acute myeloid leukemia. The rearrangement uses TRBV28 and TRBJ1-2, with unresolved D. Sequenced material: PBMCs from the stem cell graft donor, taken from the stem cell graft. CDR3 sequence (DNA): TGTGCCAGCAGTTTAAAACTTGTCTATGGCTACACCTTC. Its protein product is CASSLKLVYGYTF.